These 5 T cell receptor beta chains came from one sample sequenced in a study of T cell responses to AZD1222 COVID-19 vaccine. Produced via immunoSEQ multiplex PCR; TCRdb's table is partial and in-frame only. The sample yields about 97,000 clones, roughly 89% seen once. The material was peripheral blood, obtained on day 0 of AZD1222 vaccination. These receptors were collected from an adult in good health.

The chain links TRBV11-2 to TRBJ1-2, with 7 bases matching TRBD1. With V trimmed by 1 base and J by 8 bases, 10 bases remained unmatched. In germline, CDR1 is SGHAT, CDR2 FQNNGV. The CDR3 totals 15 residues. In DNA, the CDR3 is TGTGCCAGCAGCTTAGCAGATGCCGGAGGGGGCGGCTACACCTTC. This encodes CASSLADAGGGGYTF.

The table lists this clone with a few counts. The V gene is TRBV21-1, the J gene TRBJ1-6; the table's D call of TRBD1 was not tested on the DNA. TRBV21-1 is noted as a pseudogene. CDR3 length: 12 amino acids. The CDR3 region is CASSKFTGGLHF. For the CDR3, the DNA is TGTGCCAGCAGCAAATTTACAGGGGGCCTCCACTTT.

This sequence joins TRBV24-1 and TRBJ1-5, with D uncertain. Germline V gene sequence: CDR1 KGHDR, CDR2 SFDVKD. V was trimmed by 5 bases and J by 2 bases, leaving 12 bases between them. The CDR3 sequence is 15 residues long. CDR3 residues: CATSAAGYGNQPQHF. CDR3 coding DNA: TGTGCCACCAGTGCCGCGGGATATGGCAATCAGCCCCAGCATTTT.

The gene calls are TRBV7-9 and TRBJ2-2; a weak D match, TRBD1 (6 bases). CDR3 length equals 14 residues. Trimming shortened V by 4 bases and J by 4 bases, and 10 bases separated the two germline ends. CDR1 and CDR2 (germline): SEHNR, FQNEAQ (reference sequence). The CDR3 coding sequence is TGTGCCAGCAGCTCACAGGGAACCACCGGGGAGCTGTTTTTT. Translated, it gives CASSSQGTTGELFF.

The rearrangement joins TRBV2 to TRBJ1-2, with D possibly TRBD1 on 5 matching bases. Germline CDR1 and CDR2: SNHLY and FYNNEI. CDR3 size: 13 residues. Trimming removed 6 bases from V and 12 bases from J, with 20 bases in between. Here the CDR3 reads CASSKDPGREDTF. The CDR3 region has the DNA TGTGCCAGCAGCAAGGACCCAGGGAGAGAAGACACCTTC.